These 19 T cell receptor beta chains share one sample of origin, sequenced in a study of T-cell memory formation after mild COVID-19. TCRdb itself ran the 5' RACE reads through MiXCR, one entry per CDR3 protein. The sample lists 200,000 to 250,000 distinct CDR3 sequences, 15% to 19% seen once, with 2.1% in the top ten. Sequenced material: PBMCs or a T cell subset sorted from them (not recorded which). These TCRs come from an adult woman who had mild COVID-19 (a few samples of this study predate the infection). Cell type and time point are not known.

The CDR3 DNA sequence: TGTGCCAGCAGCTTTTGGGGCTTGAATCGGGAGACCCAGTACTTC. Its translation: CASSFWGLNRETQYF. The rearrangement joins TRBV11-2 to TRBJ2-5; D may be TRBD1 (5 bases). The CDR3 spans 15 residues. V was trimmed by 3 bases and J by 5 bases, leaving 16 bases between them. Germline CDR1 and CDR2: SGHAT and FQNNGV.

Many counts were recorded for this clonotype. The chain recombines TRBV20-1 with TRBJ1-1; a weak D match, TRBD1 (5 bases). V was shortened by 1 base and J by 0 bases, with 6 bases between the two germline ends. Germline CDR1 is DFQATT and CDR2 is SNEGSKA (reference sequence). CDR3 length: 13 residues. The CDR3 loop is CSARGGLNTEAFF. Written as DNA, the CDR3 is TGCAGTGCTAGAGGGGGGTTGAACACTGAAGCTTTCTTT.

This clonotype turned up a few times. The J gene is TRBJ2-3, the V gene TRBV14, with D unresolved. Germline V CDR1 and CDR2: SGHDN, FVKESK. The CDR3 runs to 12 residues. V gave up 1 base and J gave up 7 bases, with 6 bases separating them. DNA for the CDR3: TGTGCCAGCAGCCAAGCAAGGCATACGCAGTATTTT. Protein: CASSQARHTQYF.

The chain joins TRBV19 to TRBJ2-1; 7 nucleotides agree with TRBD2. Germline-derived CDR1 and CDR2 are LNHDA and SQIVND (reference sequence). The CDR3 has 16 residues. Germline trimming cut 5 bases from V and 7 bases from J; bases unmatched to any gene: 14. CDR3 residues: CASSYTRDYAKNEQFF. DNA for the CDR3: TGTGCCAGTAGTTACACCCGGGACTACGCGAAAAATGAGCAGTTCTTC.

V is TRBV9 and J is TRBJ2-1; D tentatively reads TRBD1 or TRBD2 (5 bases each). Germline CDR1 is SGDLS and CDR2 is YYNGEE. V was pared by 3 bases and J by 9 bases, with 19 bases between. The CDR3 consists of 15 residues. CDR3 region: CASSGGTHELSEQFF. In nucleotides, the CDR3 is TGTGCCAGCAGCGGAGGGACCCATGAACTAAGTGAGCAGTTCTTC.

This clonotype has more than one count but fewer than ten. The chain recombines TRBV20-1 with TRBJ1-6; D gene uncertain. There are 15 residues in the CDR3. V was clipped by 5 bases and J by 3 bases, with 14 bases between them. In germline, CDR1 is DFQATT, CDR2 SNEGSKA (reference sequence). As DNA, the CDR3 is TGCAGTGCTCGCCCTGAGGGAAGCTATAATTCACCCCTCCACTTT. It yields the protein CSARPEGSYNSPLHF.

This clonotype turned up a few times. In DNA, the CDR3 is TGCGCCAGCAGCCCTGACAGGGGCGCCTACAATGAGCAGTTCTTC. Protein product: CASSPDRGAYNEQFF. The chain carries TRBV5-1 and TRBJ2-1; 8 bases align to TRBD1. In germline, CDR1 is SGHRS, CDR2 YFSETQ. CDR3 length equals 15 residues. Trimming removed 4 bases from V and 2 bases from J; junction bases left unmatched: 5.

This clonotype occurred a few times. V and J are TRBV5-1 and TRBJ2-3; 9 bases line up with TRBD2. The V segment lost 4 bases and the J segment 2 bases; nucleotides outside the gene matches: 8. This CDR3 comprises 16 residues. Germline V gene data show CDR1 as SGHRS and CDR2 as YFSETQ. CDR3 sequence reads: CASSPRSGRSTDTQYF. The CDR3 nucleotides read TGCGCCAGCAGCCCGCGTAGCGGGAGATCCACAGATACGCAGTATTTT.

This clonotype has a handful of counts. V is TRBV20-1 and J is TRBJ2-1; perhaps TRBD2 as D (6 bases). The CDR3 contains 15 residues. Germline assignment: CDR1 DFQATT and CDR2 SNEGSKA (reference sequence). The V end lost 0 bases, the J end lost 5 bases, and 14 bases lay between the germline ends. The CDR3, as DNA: TGCAGTGCTAGAGATCGGCGGGCTAGCGACAATGAGCAGTTCTTC. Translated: CSARDRRASDNEQFF.

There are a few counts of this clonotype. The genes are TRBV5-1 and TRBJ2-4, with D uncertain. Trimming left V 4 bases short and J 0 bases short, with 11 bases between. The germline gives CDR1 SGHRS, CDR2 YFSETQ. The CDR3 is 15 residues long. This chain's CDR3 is CASSPKTGAKNIQYF. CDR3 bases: TGCGCCAGCAGCCCTAAGACCGGAGCCAAAAACATTCAGTACTTC.

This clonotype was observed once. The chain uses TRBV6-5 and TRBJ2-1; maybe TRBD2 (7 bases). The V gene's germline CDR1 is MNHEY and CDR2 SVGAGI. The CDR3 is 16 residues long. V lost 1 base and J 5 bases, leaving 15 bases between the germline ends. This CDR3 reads CASSYYREGLNNEQFF. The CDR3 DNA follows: TGTGCCAGCAGTTACTACAGGGAGGGGTTAAACAATGAGCAGTTCTTC.

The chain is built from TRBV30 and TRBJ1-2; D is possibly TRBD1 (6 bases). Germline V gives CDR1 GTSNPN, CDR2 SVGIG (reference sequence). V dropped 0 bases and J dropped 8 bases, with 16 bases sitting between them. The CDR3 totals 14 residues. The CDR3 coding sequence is TGTGCCTGGAGTGTACTAGTGGGGGCGACGGGCTACACCTTC. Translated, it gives CAWSVLVGATGYTF.

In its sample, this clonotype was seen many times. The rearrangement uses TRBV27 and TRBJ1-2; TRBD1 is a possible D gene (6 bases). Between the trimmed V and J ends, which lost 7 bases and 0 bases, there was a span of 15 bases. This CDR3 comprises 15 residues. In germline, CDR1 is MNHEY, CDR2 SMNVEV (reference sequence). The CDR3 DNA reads TGTGCCAGCACTGGGGGGCCATTTTCTAACTATGGCTACACCTTC. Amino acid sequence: CASTGGPFSNYGYTF.

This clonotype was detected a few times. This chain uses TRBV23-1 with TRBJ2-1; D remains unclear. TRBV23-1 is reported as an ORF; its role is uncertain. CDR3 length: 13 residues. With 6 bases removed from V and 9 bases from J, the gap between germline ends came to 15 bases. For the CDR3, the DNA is TGCGCCAGCAGCCGAACGTCGAGCAGTGAGCAGTTCTTC. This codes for CASSRTSSSEQFF.

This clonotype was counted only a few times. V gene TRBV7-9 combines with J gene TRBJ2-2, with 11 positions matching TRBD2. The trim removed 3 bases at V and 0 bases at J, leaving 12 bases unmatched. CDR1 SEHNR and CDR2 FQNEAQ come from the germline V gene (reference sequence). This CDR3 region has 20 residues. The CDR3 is CASSLPLLAGVKTNTGELFF. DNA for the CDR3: TGTGCCAGCAGCTTGCCCCTACTAGCGGGGGTCAAGACGAACACCGGGGAGCTGTTTTTT.

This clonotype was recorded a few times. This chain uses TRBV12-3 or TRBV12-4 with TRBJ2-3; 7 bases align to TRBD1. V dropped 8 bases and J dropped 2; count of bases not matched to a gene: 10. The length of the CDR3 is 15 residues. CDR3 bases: TGTGCCAGCTCTCTCTGGGGACAGAACACAGATACGCAGTATTTT. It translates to CASSLWGQNTDTQYF.

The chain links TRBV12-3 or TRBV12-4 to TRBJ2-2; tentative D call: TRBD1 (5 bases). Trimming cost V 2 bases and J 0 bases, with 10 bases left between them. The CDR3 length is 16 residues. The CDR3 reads CASSLRQGSNTGELFF. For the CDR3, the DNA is TGTGCCAGCAGTTTAAGGCAGGGATCGAACACCGGGGAGCTGTTTTTT.

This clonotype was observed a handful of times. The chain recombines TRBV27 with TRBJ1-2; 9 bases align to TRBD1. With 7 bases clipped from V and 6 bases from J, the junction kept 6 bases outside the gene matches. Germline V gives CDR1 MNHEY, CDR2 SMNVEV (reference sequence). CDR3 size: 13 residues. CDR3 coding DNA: TGTGCCAGCAAAATAACAGGGGGCCATGGCTACACCTTC. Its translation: CASKITGGHGYTF.

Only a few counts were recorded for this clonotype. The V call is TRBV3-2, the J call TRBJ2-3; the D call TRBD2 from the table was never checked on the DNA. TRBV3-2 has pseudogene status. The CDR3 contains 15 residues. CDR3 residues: CASSRRNGSVDTQYF. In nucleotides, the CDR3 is TGTGCCAGCAGCCGGCGGAACGGGAGCGTAGATACGCAGTATTTT.